This note documents a single T cell receptor (beta chain) sequence. This specimen belongs to a study of identical twins. The V end lost 3 bases, the J end lost 3 bases, and 8 bases lay between the germline ends. Germline V gene lookup returns CDR1 DFQATT and CDR2 SNEGSKA (reference sequence). CDR3 length: 13 amino acids. TCRdb itself ran the 5' RACE reads through MiXCR, one entry per CDR3 protein. The sample has 350,000 to 600,000 distinct CDR3 sequences; over 12% are singletons. This sample was shared with a second study, whose subject was yellow fever vaccine responses in identical twins. This second study notes: Twins showed a vaccine T cell response that reportedly seemed partly convergent, partly personalized.

This TCR was sampled from a woman under 30 in good health. The chain links TRBV20-1 to TRBJ2-2, with D hard to call. Material for sequencing was CD4+ T cells sorted from blood. This CDR3 is CSASAAYTGELFF. The CDR3 nucleotides read TGCAGTGCTAGCGCAGCGTACACCGGGGAGCTGTTTTTT.